Each of the 12 T cell receptor beta chains below was sequenced from the same sample in a study of blood T cell repertoires in COVID-19. Only in-frame clones appear in the TCRdb table, and some are missing; sequencing was by immunoSEQ multiplex PCR. Here the sample spans fewer than 75,000 clones, more than 70% being singletons. The sequenced sample was peripheral blood. Receptor source: a man in his sixties with active or convalescent COVID-19.

V and J are TRBV18 and TRBJ2-1; weak D call: TRBD1 (6 bases). V was pared by 3 bases and J by 5 bases, with 11 bases between. Germline values: CDR1 KGHSH, CDR2 LQKENI. The CDR3 covers 14 residues. CDR3 loop: CASSPQGTHNEQFF. Written as DNA, the CDR3 is TGTGCCAGCTCACCTCAGGGGACCCACAATGAGCAGTTCTTC.

Within the sample, this clone is large. The V and J genes are TRBV11-2 and TRBJ2-7, with D tentatively TRBD2 (5 bases). This CDR3 has 16 amino acids. Trimming stripped 2 bases from V and 0 bases from J, with 14 bases between. Germline lookup yields CDR1 SGHAT and CDR2 FQNNGV. CDR3 sequence: CASSLPRTVSSYEQYF. The CDR3 DNA follows: TGTGCCAGCAGCTTACCCAGGACTGTTAGCTCCTACGAGCAGTACTTC.

The chain carries TRBV23-1 and TRBJ2-1, with 9 positions matching TRBD2. TRBV23-1 has ORF status, its function being uncertain. The CDR3 runs 16 residues. Trimming cost V 3 bases and J 5 bases; bases outside gene matches: 8. CDR3 sequence (DNA): TGCGCCAGCAGTCAGCCCAGCGGGAGGCCAAACAATGAGCAGTTCTTC. It codes for CASSQPSGRPNNEQFF.

This chain joins TRBV6-5 and TRBJ1-3; D gene ambiguous. Germline V lookup: CDR1 MNHEY, CDR2 SVGAGI. V was cut by 6 bases and J by 0 bases, with 6 bases left in between. This CDR3 comprises 13 residues. The chain's CDR3 is CASRTSSGNTIYF. The CDR3 DNA follows: TGTGCCAGCAGAACCAGCTCTGGAAACACCATATATTTT.

This chain uses TRBV14 with TRBJ1-1, with a possible D match to TRBD1 (5 bases). This CDR3 spans 14 amino acids. The V end lost 5 bases, the J end lost 4 bases, and 14 bases lay between the germline ends. The V gene's germline CDR1 is SGHDN and CDR2 FVKESK. This CDR3 reads CASSIPGLITEAFF. CDR3 bases: TGTGCCAGCAGCATACCGGGACTGATCACTGAAGCTTTCTTT.

CDR3 protein: CASSHRDPNYGYTF. CDR3 in DNA: TGTGCCAGCAGCCATAGAGATCCTAACTATGGCTACACCTTC. The V gene is TRBV3-1 (or the pseudogene TRBV3-2), the J gene TRBJ1-2; D is undetermined. This CDR3 contains 14 residues. The germline V and J ends were trimmed by 3 bases and 0 bases, with 8 bases remaining between them. The germline gives CDR1 LGHDT, CDR2 YNNKEL (reference sequence).

This rearrangement joins TRBV5-6 to TRBJ1-6, with D hard to call. The germline CDR1 and CDR2 sequences are SGHDT and YYEEEE. CDR3 length: 17 amino acids. The V gene lost 4 bases and the J gene lost 0 bases, with 14 bases spanning the gap. CDR3 sequence reads: CASSPQVSSSYNSPLHF. The CDR3 nucleotides read TGTGCCAGCAGCCCCCAGGTTTCGAGCTCCTATAATTCACCCCTCCACTTT. Filled out from reference TRBV5-6 and TRBJ1-6, the complete variable domain reads DAGVTQSPTHLIKTRGQQVTLRCSPKSGHDTVSWYQQALGQGPQFIFQYYEEEERQRGNFPDRFSGHQFPNYSSELNVNALLLGDSALYLCASSPQVSSSYNSPLHFGNGTRLTVT.

V usage is TRBV2 and J usage is TRBJ1-4; no definite D call. CDR1 SNHLY and CDR2 FYNNEI come from the germline V gene. The CDR3 loop spans 15 amino acids. V was clipped by 6 bases and J by 5 bases, with 16 bases between them. DNA for the CDR3: TGTGCCAGCAGCTCGGACGGACGGGAAAATGAAAAACTGTTTTTT. Residues: CASSSDGRENEKLFF.

This clone was seen a few times. J is TRBJ2-3 and V is TRBV4-2; 8 bases align to TRBD2. The CDR3 runs 18 residues. V lost 0 bases, J lost 7 bases, and 15 bases stayed unmatched. Germline lookup yields CDR1 LGHNA and CDR2 YNFKEQ. The chain's CDR3 is CASSQDWARGGILYTQYF. The CDR3 DNA is TGTGCCAGCAGCCAAGATTGGGCCCGGGGGGGTATCTTATATACGCAGTATTTT.

The chain is built from TRBV5-1 and TRBJ2-3; TRBD2 is a possible D gene (6 bases). V was trimmed by 3 bases and J by 3 bases, leaving 17 bases between them. This CDR3 spans 16 amino acids. Germline V CDR1 and CDR2: SGHRS, YFSETQ. The CDR3 sequence: CASSSRGAGKTDTQYF. The CDR3 DNA reads TGCGCCAGCAGCTCCCGGGGCGCGGGAAAGACAGATACGCAGTATTTT.

V gene TRBV15 combines with J gene TRBJ1-4; 7 positions agree with TRBD1. V lost 6 bases and J lost 3; bases outside the gene matches: 7. The CDR3 consists of 15 residues. CDR1 is LNHNV and CDR2 is YYDKDF in the germline V gene (reference sequence). CDR3 coding DNA: TGTGCCACCAGGAAAGAACAGGGGTCTAATGAAAAACTGTTTTTT. Encoded protein: CATRKEQGSNEKLFF. Full variable domain (outside the CDR3, taken from reference TRBV15 and TRBJ1-4): DAMVIQNPRYQVTQFGKPVTLSCSQTLNHNVMYWYQQKSSQAPKLLFHYYDKDFNNEADTPDNFQSRRPNTSFCFLDIRSPGLGDTAMYLCATRKEQGSNEKLFFGSGTQLSVL.

There are a few counts of this clone. V and J are TRBV28 and TRBJ1-1, with 7 bases identical to TRBD1. This CDR3 spans 12 amino acids. From germline, CDR1 is MDHEN and CDR2 SYDVKM. Unmatched junction bases numbered 5, after V lost 8 bases and J lost 5 bases. The DNA for the CDR3 is TGTGCCAGCCGACAGGGAAAGACTGAAGCTTTCTTT. The encoded protein is CASRQGKTEAFF.